The clone carrying this T cell receptor beta chain appeared a few times. Its matching antigen is unknown. This sample stems from a study of cytomegalovirus exposure and HLA in healthy donors. PCR primers comprised 60 Vbeta and 13 Jbeta primers. Here immunoSEQ multiplex PCR was the method, and the copy in TCRdb shows in-frame clones only, minus some. Of around 230,000 clones in the sample, 80% to 90% were seen once. Study-wide results and limits: Exclusion as indistinguishable affected some V segments, including TRBV6-2 and TRBV6-3. CMV antigen specificity was confirmed in vitro for a few CMV-associated chains.

This CDR3 contains 15 residues. The germline gives CDR1 MGHRA, CDR2 YSYEKL. Trimming cost V 1 base and J 0 bases, with 9 bases left between them. The chain uses TRBV4-1 and TRBJ1-2, with a possible D match to TRBD1 (6 bases). The TCR sequence derives from a girl aged 2 to 10 in good health and CMV-seronegative. The sequencing input was PBMCs. The CDR3, as DNA: TGCGCCAGCAGCCAAGCGACAGGCGCTAACTATGGCTACACCTTC. This codes for CASSQATGANYGYTF.